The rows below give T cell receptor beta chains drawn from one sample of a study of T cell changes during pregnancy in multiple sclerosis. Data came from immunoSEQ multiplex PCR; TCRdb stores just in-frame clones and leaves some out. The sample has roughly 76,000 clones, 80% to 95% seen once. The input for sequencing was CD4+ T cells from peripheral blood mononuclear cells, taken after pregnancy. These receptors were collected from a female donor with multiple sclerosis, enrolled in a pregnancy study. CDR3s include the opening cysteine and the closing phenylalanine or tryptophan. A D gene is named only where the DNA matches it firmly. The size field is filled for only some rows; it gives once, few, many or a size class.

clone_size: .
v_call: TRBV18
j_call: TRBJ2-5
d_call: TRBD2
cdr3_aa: CASSPGGGNQETQYF
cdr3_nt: TGTGCCAGCTCACCGGGCGGGGGGAACCAAGAGACCCAGTACTTC

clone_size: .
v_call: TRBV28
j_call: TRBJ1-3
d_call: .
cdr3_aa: CASKPQGYESGNTIYF
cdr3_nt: TGTGCCAGCAAACCGCAGGGGTATGAATCTGGAAACACCATATATTTT

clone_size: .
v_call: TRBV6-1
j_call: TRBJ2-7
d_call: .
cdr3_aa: CASSEALLVYEQYF
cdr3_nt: TGTGCCAGCAGTGAAGCGCTTCTAGTCTACGAGCAGTACTTC

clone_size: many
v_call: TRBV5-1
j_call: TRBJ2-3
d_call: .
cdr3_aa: CASSTGTVPYTQYF
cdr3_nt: TGCGCCAGCAGCACTGGGACTGTACCTTATACGCAGTATTTT

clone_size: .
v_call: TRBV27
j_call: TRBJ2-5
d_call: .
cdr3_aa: CASSPNRGGETQYF
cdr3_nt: TGTGCCAGCAGCCCTAACAGGGGAGGAGAGACCCAGTACTTC

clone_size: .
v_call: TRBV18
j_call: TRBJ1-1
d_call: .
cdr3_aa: CASSPGQPSIAFF
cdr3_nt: TGTGCCAGCTCACCCGGACAACCGTCGATTGCTTTCTTT

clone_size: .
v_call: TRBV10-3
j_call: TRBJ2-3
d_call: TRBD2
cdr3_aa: CAAGGGGAGTDTQYF
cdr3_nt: TGTGCCGCCGGGGGCGGGGGGGCGGGTACAGATACGCAGTATTTT

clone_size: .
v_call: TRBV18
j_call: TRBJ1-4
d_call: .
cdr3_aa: CASSYDRTTNEKLFF
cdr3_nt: TGTGCCAGCTCATACGACAGGACAACTAATGAAAAACTGTTTTTT

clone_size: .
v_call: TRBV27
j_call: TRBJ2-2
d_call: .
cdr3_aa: CASSSRGGETGELFF
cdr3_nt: TGTGCCAGCAGTAGCAGGGGTGGTGAGACCGGGGAGCTGTTTTTT

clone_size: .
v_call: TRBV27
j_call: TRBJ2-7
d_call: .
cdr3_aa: CASSLYADTYEQYF
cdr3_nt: TGTGCCAGCAGTTTATATGCAGATACCTACGAGCAGTACTTC

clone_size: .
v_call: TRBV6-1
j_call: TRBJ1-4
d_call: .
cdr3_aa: CASSGANRGEEKLFF
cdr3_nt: TGTGCCAGCAGCGGGGCTAATCGGGGGGAGGAAAAACTGTTTTTT

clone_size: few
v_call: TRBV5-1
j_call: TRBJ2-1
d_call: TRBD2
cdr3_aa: CASSFLGLAGGIYNEQFF
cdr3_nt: TGCGCCAGCAGCTTTTTGGGACTAGCGGGGGGGATCTACAATGAGCAGTTCTTC

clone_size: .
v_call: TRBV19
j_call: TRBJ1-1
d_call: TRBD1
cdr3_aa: CASTHLTRGRMNTEAFF
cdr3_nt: TGTGCCAGTACCCACTTAACCAGGGGGCGGATGAACACTGAAGCTTTCTTT

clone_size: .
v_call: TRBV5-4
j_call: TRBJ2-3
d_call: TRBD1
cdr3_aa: CASSPTGVGDTQYF
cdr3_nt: TGTGCCAGCAGCCCGACAGGGGTGGGAGATACGCAGTATTTT

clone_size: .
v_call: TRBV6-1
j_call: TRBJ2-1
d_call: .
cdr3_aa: CASSGSTGTRHNEQFF
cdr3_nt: TGTGCCAGCAGTGGAAGTACAGGGACGAGACACAATGAGCAGTTCTTC

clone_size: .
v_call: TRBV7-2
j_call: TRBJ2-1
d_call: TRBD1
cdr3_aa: CASSLGTGDVNEQFF
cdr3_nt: TGTGCCAGCAGCTTAGGGACAGGGGACGTTAATGAGCAGTTCTTC

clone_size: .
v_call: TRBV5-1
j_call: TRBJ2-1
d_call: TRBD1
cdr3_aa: CASSLQGDSSYNEQFF
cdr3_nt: TGCGCCAGCAGCTTGCAGGGGGATTCCTCCTACAATGAGCAGTTCTTC

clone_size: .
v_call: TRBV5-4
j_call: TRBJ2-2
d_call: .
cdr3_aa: CASSFAGTTNTGELFF
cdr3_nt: TGTGCCAGCAGCTTCGCCGGGACAACGAACACCGGGGAGCTGTTTTTT

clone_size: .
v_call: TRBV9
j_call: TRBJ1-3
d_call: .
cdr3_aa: CASSPQGSSGNTIYF
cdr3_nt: TGTGCCAGCAGCCCCCAAGGGAGCTCTGGAAACACCATATATTTT

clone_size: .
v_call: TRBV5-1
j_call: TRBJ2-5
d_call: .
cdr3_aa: CASSNNQETQYF
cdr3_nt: TGCGCCAGCAGCAACAATCAAGAGACCCAGTACTTC

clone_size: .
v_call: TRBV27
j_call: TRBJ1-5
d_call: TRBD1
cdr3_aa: CASRGQGSLGNQPQHF
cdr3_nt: TGTGCCAGCAGGGGACAGGGCTCCTTAGGAAATCAGCCCCAGCATTTT

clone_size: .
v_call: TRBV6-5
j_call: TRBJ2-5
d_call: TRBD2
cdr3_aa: CASSRREGGETQYF
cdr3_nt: TGTGCCAGCAGTCGGCGGGAGGGCGGAGAGACCCAGTACTTC

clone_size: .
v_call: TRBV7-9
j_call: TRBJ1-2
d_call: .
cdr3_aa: CASSAGLYGYTF
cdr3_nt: TGTGCCAGCAGCGCTGGACTCTATGGCTACACCTTC

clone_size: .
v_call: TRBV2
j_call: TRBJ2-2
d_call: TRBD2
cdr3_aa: CASSYLAGGPPGELFF
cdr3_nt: TGTGCCAGCAGTTATTTAGCGGGAGGGCCACCCGGGGAGCTGTTTTTT

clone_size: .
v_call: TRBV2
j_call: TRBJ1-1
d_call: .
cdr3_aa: CASIGEHYTEAFF
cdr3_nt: TGTGCCAGCATCGGAGAGCACTACACTGAAGCTTTCTTT

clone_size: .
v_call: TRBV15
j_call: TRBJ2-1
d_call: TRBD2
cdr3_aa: CATSRELAGNYYNEQFF
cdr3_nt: TGTGCCACCAGCAGAGAATTAGCGGGTAACTACTACAATGAGCAGTTCTTC

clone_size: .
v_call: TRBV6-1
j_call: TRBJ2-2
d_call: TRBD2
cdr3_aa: CASTRLARTGELFF
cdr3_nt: TGTGCCAGCACCAGACTAGCCCGTACCGGGGAGCTGTTTTTT

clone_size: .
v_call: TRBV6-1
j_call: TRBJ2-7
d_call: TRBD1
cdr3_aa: CASSEGDRVSDEQYF
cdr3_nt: TGTGCCAGCAGTGAGGGGGACAGGGTATCGGACGAGCAGTACTTC

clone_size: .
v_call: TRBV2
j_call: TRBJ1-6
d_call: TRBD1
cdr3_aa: CASSWDRGNNSPLHF
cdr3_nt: TGTGCCAGCAGTTGGGACAGGGGTAATAATTCACCCCTCCACTTT

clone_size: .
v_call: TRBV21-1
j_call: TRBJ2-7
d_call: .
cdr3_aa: CASSPPPTVAYEQYF
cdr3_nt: TGTGCCAGCAGCCCTCCCCCGACAGTTGCCTACGAGCAGTACTTC

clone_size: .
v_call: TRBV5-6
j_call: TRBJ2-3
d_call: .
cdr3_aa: CASSLGTPTDTQYF
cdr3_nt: TGTGCCAGCAGCTTGGGGACACCTACAGATACGCAGTATTTT

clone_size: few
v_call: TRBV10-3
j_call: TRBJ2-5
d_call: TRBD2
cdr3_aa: CAISEPQGLAGQETQYF
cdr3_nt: TGTGCCATCAGTGAGCCGCAGGGACTAGCGGGGCAAGAGACCCAGTACTTC

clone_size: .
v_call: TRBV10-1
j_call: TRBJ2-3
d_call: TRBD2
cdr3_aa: CASSVMAGGPLDTQYF
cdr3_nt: TGCGCCAGCAGTGTAATGGCGGGAGGGCCTTTAGATACGCAGTATTTT

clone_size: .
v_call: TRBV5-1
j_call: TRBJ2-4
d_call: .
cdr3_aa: CASSLEQGPPNIQYF
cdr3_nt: TGCGCCAGCAGCTTGGAGCAGGGCCCTCCCAACATTCAGTACTTC

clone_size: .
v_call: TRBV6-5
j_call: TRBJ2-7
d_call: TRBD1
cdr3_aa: CASSYGTGLGYEQYF
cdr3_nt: TGTGCCAGCAGTTACGGGACAGGGCTTGGCTACGAGCAGTACTTC

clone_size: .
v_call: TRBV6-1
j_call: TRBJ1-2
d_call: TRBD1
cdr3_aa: CASRETGYYGYTF
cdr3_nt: TGTGCCAGCAGAGAGACAGGGTACTATGGCTACACCTTC

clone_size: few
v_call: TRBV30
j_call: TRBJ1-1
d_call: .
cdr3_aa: CAWRGPTRGNEAFF
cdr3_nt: TGTGCCTGGAGGGGTCCTACTCGGGGGAATGAAGCTTTCTTT

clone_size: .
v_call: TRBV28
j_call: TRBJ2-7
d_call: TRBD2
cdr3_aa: CASTPGGPPYEQYF
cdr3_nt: TGTGCCAGCACCCCGGGAGGGCCACCCTACGAGCAGTACTTC

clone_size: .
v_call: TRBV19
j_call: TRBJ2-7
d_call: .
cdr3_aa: CASSIWGEDGREQYF
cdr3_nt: TGTGCCAGTAGTATCTGGGGGGAGGACGGGCGCGAGCAGTACTTC

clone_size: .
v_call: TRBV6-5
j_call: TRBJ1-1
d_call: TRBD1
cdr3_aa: CASSYSRQGDTEAFF
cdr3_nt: TGTGCCAGCAGTTACTCAAGGCAGGGGGACACTGAAGCTTTCTTT

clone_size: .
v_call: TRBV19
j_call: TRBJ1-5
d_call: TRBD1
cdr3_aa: CASSRGDRAYSNQPQHF
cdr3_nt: TGTGCCAGTAGTAGAGGGGACAGGGCTTATAGCAATCAGCCCCAGCATTTT

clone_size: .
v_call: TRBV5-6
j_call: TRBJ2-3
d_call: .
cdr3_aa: CASSLDVVGPYF
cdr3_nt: TGTGCCAGCAGCTTGGACGTCGTCGGTCCGTATTTT

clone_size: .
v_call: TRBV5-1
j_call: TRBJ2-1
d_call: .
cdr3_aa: CASSLRGSGGMVDNEQFF
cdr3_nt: TGCGCCAGCAGCCTCAGGGGGTCAGGGGGGATGGTGGACAATGAGCAGTTCTTC

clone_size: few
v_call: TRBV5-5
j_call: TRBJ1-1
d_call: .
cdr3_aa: CASSLVAASTEAFF
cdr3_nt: TGTGCCAGCAGCTTGGTGGCAGCGAGCACTGAAGCTTTCTTT

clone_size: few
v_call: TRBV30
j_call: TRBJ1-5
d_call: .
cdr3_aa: CAWSVYGGSNQPQHF
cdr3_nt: TGTGCCTGGAGTGTATACGGCGGTAGCAATCAGCCCCAGCATTTT

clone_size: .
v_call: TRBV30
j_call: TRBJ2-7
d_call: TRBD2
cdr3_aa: CAWSSGGTYEQYF
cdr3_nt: TGTGCCTGGAGTTCCGGGGGGACCTACGAGCAGTACTTC